Listed below are T cell receptor beta chains from one sample, sequenced in a study of cytomegalovirus exposure and HLA in healthy donors. The table came from immunoSEQ multiplex PCR; TCRdb's copy has only in-frame clones and leaves some out. The sample has approximately 130,000 clones; approximately 81% are singletons. The sequencing sample was made of PBMCs. The receptors derive from a woman between 40 and 55 years old in good health and CMV-seronegative. CDR3s include the opening cysteine and the closing phenylalanine or tryptophan. The order of the fields is J gene, clone size, D gene, V gene, CDR3 protein, CDR3 DNA. The D gene is left open where the match is weak. Clone size appears in some rows only: once, few, many, or a class for an expanded clone.

J: TRBJ1-2; size: once; D: .; V: TRBV27; CDR3: CASSLYPGLGGYTF; DNA: TGTGCCAGCAGTTTATATCCGGGGTTAGGGGGCTACACCTTC
J: TRBJ1-2; size: .; D: .; V: TRBV7-2; CDR3: CASSLGPVYGYTF; DNA: TGTGCCAGCAGCTTAGGTCCAGTCTATGGCTACACCTTC
J: TRBJ1-2; size: .; D: TRBD1; V: TRBV18; CDR3: CASSPLQGAPDGYTF; DNA: TGTGCCAGCTCACCACTACAGGGGGCGCCGGATGGCTACACCTTC
J: TRBJ2-3; size: .; D: .; V: TRBV5-4; CDR3: CATQFAGTDTQYF; DNA: TGTGCTACCCAGTTTGCGGGCACAGATACGCAGTATTTT
J: TRBJ1-2; size: .; D: .; V: TRBV18; CDR3: CASSPAEIANYGYTF; DNA: TGTGCCAGCTCACCAGCGGAAATAGCTAACTATGGCTACACCTTC
J: TRBJ1-2; size: once; D: .; V: TRBV19; CDR3: CASSIVSTGFYGYTF; DNA: TGTGCCAGTAGTATAGTTTCGACAGGCTTCTATGGCTACACCTTC
J: TRBJ2-7; size: .; D: .; V: TRBV2; CDR3: CASIRDGYEQYF; DNA: TGTGCCAGCATTCGCGACGGGTACGAGCAGTACTTC
J: TRBJ1-3; size: .; D: .; V: TRBV5-1; CDR3: CASSESDSSGNTIYF; DNA: TGCGCCAGCAGCGAAAGTGACAGCTCTGGAAACACCATATATTTT
J: TRBJ2-7; size: .; D: TRBD1; V: TRBV30; CDR3: CAWTLTGTYEQYF; DNA: TGTGCCTGGACCTTGACAGGGACCTACGAGCAGTACTTC
J: TRBJ2-7; size: few; D: .; V: TRBV28; CDR3: CASSLKRIMTYEQYF; DNA: TGTGCCAGCAGTTTAAAGCGGATAATGACCTACGAGCAGTACTTC
J: TRBJ2-3; size: .; D: .; V: TRBV5-6; CDR3: CASSFRGYTDTQYF; DNA: TGTGCCAGCAGCTTTCGCGGGTACACAGATACGCAGTATTTT
J: TRBJ1-1; size: .; D: .; V: TRBV6-5; CDR3: CASRGGTTEAFF; DNA: TGTGCCAGCAGAGGAGGGACTACTGAAGCTTTCTTT
J: TRBJ2-6; size: .; D: TRBD1; V: TRBV10-3; CDR3: CAISGGTGGSGANVLTF; DNA: TGTGCCATCAGTGGTGGGACAGGGGGCTCTGGGGCCAACGTCCTGACTTTC
J: TRBJ2-3; size: .; D: TRBD2; V: TRBV7-9; CDR3: CASSFWLGGSADTQYF; DNA: TGTGCCAGCAGCTTTTGGCTAGGCGGGAGCGCAGATACGCAGTATTTT
J: TRBJ1-5; size: .; D: .; V: TRBV25-1; CDR3: CASRDSGNQPQHF; DNA: TGTGCCAGCAGGGACAGCGGCAATCAGCCCCAGCATTTT
J: TRBJ2-5; size: .; D: TRBD2; V: TRBV7-6; CDR3: CASSVQGTSGETQYF; DNA: TGTGCCAGCAGCGTCCAGGGGACTAGCGGGGAGACCCAGTACTTC
J: TRBJ2-2; size: .; D: TRBD1; V: TRBV10-3; CDR3: CAISESTGDYTGELFF; DNA: TGTGCCATCAGTGAGTCGACAGGGGACTACACCGGGGAGCTGTTTTTT
J: TRBJ2-7; size: once; D: .; V: TRBV1; CDR3: CTSRPPSRESYEQYF; DNA: TGCACCAGCAGACCTCCTAGCCGGGAGAGCTACGAGCAGTACTTC
J: TRBJ2-1; size: .; D: .; V: TRBV9; CDR3: CASSAGLQESYNEQFF; DNA: TGTGCCAGCAGCGCCGGACTCCAGGAGAGCTACAATGAGCAGTTCTTC
J: TRBJ1-6; size: .; D: TRBD1; V: TRBV6-5; CDR3: CASSYSDHRGNSPLHF; DNA: TGTGCCAGCAGTTACTCGGACCACAGGGGTAATTCACCCCTCCACTTT
J: TRBJ2-1; size: few; D: TRBD2; V: TRBV5-1; CDR3: CASSSPYGTSGTYNEQFF; DNA: TGCGCCAGCAGCTCTCCCTACGGGACTAGCGGGACTTACAATGAGCAGTTCTTC
J: TRBJ2-7; size: .; D: .; V: TRBV30; CDR3: CAWRGEPDYEQYF; DNA: TGTGCCTGGAGAGGAGAACCTGACTACGAGCAGTACTTC
J: TRBJ1-1; size: .; D: TRBD1; V: TRBV5-6; CDR3: CASSLEAGGNTEAFF; DNA: TGTGCCAGCAGCTTGGAGGCAGGGGGTAATACTGAAGCTTTCTTT
J: TRBJ1-1; size: .; D: TRBD1; V: TRBV10-1; CDR3: CASSKDRVGTEAFF; DNA: TGCGCTAGCAGTAAGGACAGGGTGGGCACTGAAGCTTTCTTT
J: TRBJ2-2; size: few; D: .; V: TRBV7-6; CDR3: CASSLASPYTGELFF; DNA: TGTGCCAGCAGCTTGGCTAGCCCCTACACCGGGGAGCTGTTTTTT
J: TRBJ2-7; size: .; D: .; V: TRBV7-9; CDR3: CSSSDRQLLGSYEQYF; DNA: TGTTCCAGCAGCGACCGACAGCTTCTGGGCTCCTACGAGCAGTACTTC
J: TRBJ2-1; size: .; D: TRBD2; V: TRBV27; CDR3: CASSLSGLAGGNEQFF; DNA: TGTGCCAGCAGTTTATCGGGACTAGCGGGAGGCAATGAGCAGTTCTTC
J: TRBJ2-7; size: .; D: TRBD1; V: TRBV29-1; CDR3: CSVVGQAYEQYF; DNA: TGCAGCGTGGTTGGACAGGCCTACGAGCAGTACTTC
J: TRBJ2-7; size: .; D: .; V: TRBV5-1; CDR3: CASSLRGDTGFVYEQYF; DNA: TGCGCCAGCAGCTTACGGGGAGACACCGGATTTGTCTACGAGCAGTACTTC
J: TRBJ2-3; size: .; D: .; V: TRBV28; CDR3: CASSVSGVPTDTQYF; DNA: TGTGCCAGCAGTGTATCAGGGGTTCCGACAGATACGCAGTATTTT
J: TRBJ1-2; size: once; D: .; V: TRBV19; CDR3: CASSARGEVRNGYTF; DNA: TGTGCCAGTAGTGCTCGGGGGGAGGTCCGAAATGGCTACACCTTC
J: TRBJ2-7; size: .; D: TRBD1; V: TRBV5-4; CDR3: CASSSVLTGTHEQYF; DNA: TGTGCCAGCAGCTCGGTCTTGACAGGGACCCACGAGCAGTACTTC
J: TRBJ2-7; size: .; D: .; V: TRBV5-5; CDR3: CASSLEGTSSYEQYF; DNA: TGTGCCAGCAGCTTGGAGGGGACTTCTTCCTACGAGCAGTACTTC
J: TRBJ1-2; size: .; D: TRBD1; V: TRBV28; CDR3: CASSYFGQGEGYTF; DNA: TGTGCCAGCAGTTACTTCGGACAGGGGGAAGGCTACACCTTC
J: TRBJ2-7; size: .; D: TRBD2; V: TRBV5-1; CDR3: CASSPGTSGRPSSYEQYF; DNA: TGCGCCAGCAGCCCTGGGACTAGCGGGAGGCCCAGCTCCTACGAGCAGTACTTC
J: TRBJ1-1; size: .; D: .; V: TRBV2; CDR3: CASSDGGRPNTEAFF; DNA: TGTGCCAGCAGTGACGGTGGCAGGCCGAACACTGAAGCTTTCTTT
J: TRBJ2-1; size: .; D: .; V: TRBV19; CDR3: CASSIVGATHREQFF; DNA: TGTGCCAGTAGTATTGTTGGAGCAACCCATCGGGAGCAGTTCTTC
J: TRBJ1-2; size: .; D: .; V: TRBV6-5; CDR3: CASSYSGGVYGYTF; DNA: TGTGCCAGCAGTTACTCTGGCGGGGTCTATGGCTACACCTTC
J: TRBJ2-1; size: .; D: .; V: TRBV6-6; CDR3: CASSSMLGGGYNEQFF; DNA: TGTGCCAGCAGTTCTATGCTAGGAGGAGGATACAATGAGCAGTTCTTC
J: TRBJ2-2; size: .; D: TRBD2; V: TRBV11-2; CDR3: CASSFLAGARTGELFF; DNA: TGCGCCAGCAGCTTCCTAGCGGGAGCTAGGACCGGGGAGCTGTTTTTT
J: TRBJ2-7; size: .; D: TRBD2; V: TRBV27; CDR3: CASRAAYASGEQYF; DNA: TGTGCCAGCCGAGCGGCCTATGCTAGCGGCGAGCAGTACTTC
J: TRBJ2-2; size: few; D: .; V: TRBV4-1; CDR3: CASSQLFGETTGELFF; DNA: TGCGCCAGCAGCCAACTCTTCGGGGAGACCACCGGGGAGCTGTTTTTT
J: TRBJ1-4; size: once; D: TRBD1; V: TRBV28; CDR3: CASKSTGARGNEKLFF; DNA: TGTGCCAGCAAATCGACAGGGGCGCGAGGTAATGAAAAACTGTTTTTT
J: TRBJ2-3; size: few; D: .; V: TRBV6-1; CDR3: CASREQGIGLGQYF; DNA: TGTGCCAGCAGAGAGCAGGGAATAGGGCTGGGGCAGTATTTT
J: TRBJ2-5; size: .; D: TRBD1; V: TRBV5-6; CDR3: CASTRRLTGAIKETQYF; DNA: TGTGCCAGCACCCGCAGGTTAACAGGGGCAATTAAAGAGACCCAGTACTTC
J: TRBJ2-1; size: .; D: TRBD1; V: TRBV19; CDR3: CASIGQENEQFF; DNA: TGTGCCAGTATAGGACAGGAGAATGAGCAGTTCTTC